This T cell receptor (beta chain) originates from a study of somatic mutations in cytotoxic T cells in rheumatoid arthritis. CDR1 and CDR2 from the germline V gene are SGHTS and YDEGEE. V shed 1 base and J 1 base; nucleotides not matched to a gene: 1. The CDR3 runs 14 residues. TCRdb keeps only in-frame clones here, not all; method: immunoSEQ multiplex PCR. The table has some 26,000 clones, over 80% seen once; the top ten hold approximately 5.3%. The chain joins TRBV5-8 to TRBJ1-1; 7 bases are a match to TRBD1. The sample taken for sequencing was CD8+ T cells sorted from blood. The receptor was isolated from a man between 45 and 60 years old in good health. The CDR3 nucleotides read TGTGCCAGCAGCTTGTACAGGGGGAACACTGAAGCTTTCTTT. Its translation: CASSLYRGNTEAFF.